The T cell receptor beta chain described here comes from a study of CD8+ T cells in alopecia areata. RNA was extracted and reverse transcribed into cDNA as the sequencing template. Using immunoSEQ multiplex PCR, the repertoire was profiled, and TCRdb retains in-frame clones only, with some absent. This sample has fewer than 350,000 clones, with 55% to 75% found just once. CDR3 length: 15 residues. The ends were cut back, 7 bases at V and 6 bases at J, with 21 bases in the middle. CDR1 is SGHDT and CDR2 is YYEEEE in the germline V gene. Treatment: oral pan-JAK inhibitor, 5-10 mg twice daily. Lesional scalp punch biopsies and peripheral blood came from alopecia areata patients.

The chain recombines TRBV5-6 with TRBJ2-3, with a tentative D call TRBD2 (6 bases). Material: CD4+ T cells sorted from blood, obtained at week 24, from a patient treated with tofacitinib. This TCR came from a human donor with alopecia areata. In DNA form, the CDR3 reads TGTGCCAGCGGCCGGGACTTTAACCGTGGGGATACGCAGTATTTT. Protein sequence: CASGRDFNRGDTQYF.